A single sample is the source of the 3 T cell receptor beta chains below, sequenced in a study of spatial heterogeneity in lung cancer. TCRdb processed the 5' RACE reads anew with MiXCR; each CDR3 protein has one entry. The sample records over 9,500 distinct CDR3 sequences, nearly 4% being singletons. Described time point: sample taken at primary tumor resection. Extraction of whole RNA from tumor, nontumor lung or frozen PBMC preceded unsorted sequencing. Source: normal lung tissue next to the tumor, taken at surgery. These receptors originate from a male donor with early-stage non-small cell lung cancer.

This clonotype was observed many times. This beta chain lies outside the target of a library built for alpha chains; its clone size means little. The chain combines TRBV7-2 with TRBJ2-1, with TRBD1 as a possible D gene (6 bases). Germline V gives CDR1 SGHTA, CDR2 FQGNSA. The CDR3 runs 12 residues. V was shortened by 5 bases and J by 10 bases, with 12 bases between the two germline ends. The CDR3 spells CASSNYQGEQFF. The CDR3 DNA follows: TGTGCCAGCAGCAATTATCAGGGGGAGCAGTTCTTC.

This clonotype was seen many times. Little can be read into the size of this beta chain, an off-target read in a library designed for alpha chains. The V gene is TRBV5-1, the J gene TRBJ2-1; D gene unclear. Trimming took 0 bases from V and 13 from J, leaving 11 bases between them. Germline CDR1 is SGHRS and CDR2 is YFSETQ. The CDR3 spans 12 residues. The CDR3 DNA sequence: TGCGCCAGCAGCTTGGATTCCCTATCTCAGTTCTTC. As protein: CASSLDSLSQFF.

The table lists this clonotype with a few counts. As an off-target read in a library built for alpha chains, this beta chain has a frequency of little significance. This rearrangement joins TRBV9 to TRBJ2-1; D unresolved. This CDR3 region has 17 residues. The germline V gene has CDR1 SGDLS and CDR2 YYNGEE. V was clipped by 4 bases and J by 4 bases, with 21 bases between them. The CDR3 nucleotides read TGTGCCAGCAGCTTGGAGCATCGAAGGGCCCCGTACAATGAGCAGTTCTTC. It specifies CASSLEHRRAPYNEQFF.